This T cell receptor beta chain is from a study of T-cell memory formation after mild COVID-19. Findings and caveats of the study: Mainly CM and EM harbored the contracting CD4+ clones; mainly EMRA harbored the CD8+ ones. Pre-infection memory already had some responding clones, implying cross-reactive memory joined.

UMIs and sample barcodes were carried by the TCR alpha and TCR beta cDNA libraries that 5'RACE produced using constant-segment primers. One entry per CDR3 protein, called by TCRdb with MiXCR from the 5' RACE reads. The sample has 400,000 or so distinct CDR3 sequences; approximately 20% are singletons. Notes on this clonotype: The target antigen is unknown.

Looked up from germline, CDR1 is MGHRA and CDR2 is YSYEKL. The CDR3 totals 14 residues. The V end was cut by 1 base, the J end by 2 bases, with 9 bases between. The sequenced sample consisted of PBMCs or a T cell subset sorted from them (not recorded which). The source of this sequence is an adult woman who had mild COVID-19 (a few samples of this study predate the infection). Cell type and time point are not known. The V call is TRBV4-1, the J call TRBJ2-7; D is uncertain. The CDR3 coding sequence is TGCGCCAGCAGCCAAGGTTCAGGCCCCTACGAGCAGTACTTC. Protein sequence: CASSQGSGPYEQYF.